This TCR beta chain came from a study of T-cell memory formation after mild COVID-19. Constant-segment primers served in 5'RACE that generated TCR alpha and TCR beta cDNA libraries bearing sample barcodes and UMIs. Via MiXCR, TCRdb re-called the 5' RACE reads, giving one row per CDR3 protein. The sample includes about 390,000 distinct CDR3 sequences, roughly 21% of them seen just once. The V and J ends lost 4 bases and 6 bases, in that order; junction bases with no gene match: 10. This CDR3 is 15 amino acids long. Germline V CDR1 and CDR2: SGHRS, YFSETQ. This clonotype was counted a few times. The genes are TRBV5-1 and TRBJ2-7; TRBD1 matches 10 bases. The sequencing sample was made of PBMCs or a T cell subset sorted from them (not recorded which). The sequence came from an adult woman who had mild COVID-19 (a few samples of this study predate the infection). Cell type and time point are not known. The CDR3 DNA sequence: TGCGCCAGCAGCACCACGACAGGGGGCAGCGGCGAGCAGTACTTC. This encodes CASSTTTGGSGEQYF.